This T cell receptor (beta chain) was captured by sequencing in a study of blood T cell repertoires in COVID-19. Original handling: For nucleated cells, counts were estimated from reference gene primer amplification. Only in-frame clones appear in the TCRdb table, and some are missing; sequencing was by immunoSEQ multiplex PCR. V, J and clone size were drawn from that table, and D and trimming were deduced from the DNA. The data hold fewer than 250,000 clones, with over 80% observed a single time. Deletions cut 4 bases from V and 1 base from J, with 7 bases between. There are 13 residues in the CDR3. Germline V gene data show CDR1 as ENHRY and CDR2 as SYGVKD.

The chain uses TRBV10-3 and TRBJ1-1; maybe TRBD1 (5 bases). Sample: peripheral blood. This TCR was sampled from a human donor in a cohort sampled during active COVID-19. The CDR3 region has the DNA TGTGCCATCAGTGGGGGCCAGAACACTGAAGCTTTCTTT. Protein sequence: CAISGGQNTEAFF.